This T cell receptor beta chain was identified in a study of cytomegalovirus exposure and HLA in healthy donors. PCR was performed using 60 Vbeta and 13 Jbeta primers. Some clones are missing from TCRdb's copy, which holds only in-frame ones; the method was immunoSEQ multiplex PCR. Altogether roughly 100,000 clones are present, 65% to 80% being singletons, with the ten largest covering about 5.8%. This CDR3 has 15 amino acids. V and J are TRBV12-2 and TRBJ2-7; the DNA was not compared with TRBD2, the D call given in the table. TRBV12-2 is described as a pseudogene. Sequencing used PBMCs. The sequence was obtained from a male donor in good health and CMV-seronegative. The DNA of the CDR3 is TGTGCAAGTCGCCACGGACTAGCGAATTCCTACGAGCAGTACTTC. It codes for CASRHGLANSYEQYF.